The entry that follows covers one T cell receptor (beta chain) sequence. Its antigen remains unknown. Germline V lookup: CDR1 SNHLY, CDR2 FYNNEI. The V end lost 3 bases, the J end lost 5 bases, and 5 bases lay between the germline ends. This CDR3 is 12 amino acids long. These data belong to a study of T-cell reconstitution after alpha-beta-depleted transplantation in children. Molecular barcoding with unique molecular identifiers was used for the TCRbeta library. MiXCR, run by TCRdb on the PCR reads, gives a single entry per CDR3 protein. This table holds about 600,000 distinct CDR3 sequences, roughly 23% found once. Study-wide points: By about two months after transplant, alpha-beta T cells reportedly arose from several hundred graft clones that had expanded.

The sequence was collected from a boy under two years old who had a stem cell transplant for acute myeloid leukemia, so the T cells may come from the graft donor. Source: PBMCs, mostly from graft donor cells, taken 360 days after TCRalphabeta/CD19-depleted stem cell transplant. The rearrangement uses TRBV2 and TRBJ2-1; D remains unclear. CDR3 residues: CASSDSNNEQFF. As DNA, the CDR3 is TGTGCCAGCAGTGACTCGAACAATGAGCAGTTCTTC. The whole variable domain, filled in from reference TRBV2 and TRBJ2-1, reads EPEVTQTPSHQVTQMGQEVILRCVPISNHLYFYWYRQILGQKVEFLVSFYNNEISEKSEIFDDQFSVERPDGSNFTLKIRSTKLEDSAMYFCASSDSNNEQFFGPGTRLTVL.